This is a list of T cell receptor beta chains from one sample in a study of early T cells in non-severe SARS-CoV-2 infection. TCRdb itself ran the 5' RACE reads through MiXCR, one entry per CDR3 protein. The sample lists tens of thousands of distinct CDR3 sequences, 9.5% occurring once. Material for sequencing was whole blood. These TCRs come from an adult who was a healthcare worker with PCR-confirmed SARS-CoV-2 infection or an uninfected control (not recorded which). Both conserved end residues are part of each CDR3. Fields, in order: J gene, clone size, D gene, V gene, CDR3 protein, CDR3 DNA. The D gene is left open where the match is weak. Clone sizes are given selectively: once, few, many, or a class where the clone is expanded.

>TRBJ1-2|many|TRBD1|TRBV28
CASRAGGQGASGYTF
TGTGCCAGCAGGGCCGGAGGACAGGGGGCATCCGGCTACACCTTC
>TRBJ2-7|.|.|TRBV2
CASKVQPRTESYEQYF
TGTGCCAGCAAAGTACAACCACGGACAGAATCCTACGAGCAGTACTTC
>TRBJ2-7|few|.|TRBV7-2
CASTTTGSSYEQYF
TGTGCCAGCACCACCACAGGGAGCTCCTACGAGCAGTACTTC
>TRBJ2-1|.|.|TRBV20-1
CSARVGHGGIDFNNEQFF
TGCAGTGCTAGAGTGGGGCATGGGGGAATCGATTTTAACAATGAGCAGTTCTTC
>TRBJ2-7|.|.|TRBV3-1
CASSQGGAVQYF
TGTGCCAGCAGCCAGGGCGGGGCGGTGCAGTACTTC
>TRBJ1-1|.|TRBD1|TRBV2
CASSVGQSTEAFF
TGTGCCAGCAGTGTGGGACAGTCCACTGAAGCTTTCTTT
>TRBJ2-7|.|TRBD2|TRBV20-1
CSARPNSGGSYEQYF
TGCAGTGCTAGACCTAATAGCGGGGGGTCCTACGAGCAGTACTTC
>TRBJ2-2|many|.|TRBV12-3/TRBV12-4
CASSFYSSDGELFF
TGTGCCAGCAGTTTCTACTCTAGTGACGGGGAGCTGTTTTTT
>TRBJ2-5|many|.|TRBV7-9
CASSLAGVASETQYF
TGTGCCAGCAGCTTAGCGGGGGTTGCGAGCGAGACCCAGTACTTC
>TRBJ2-3|few|.|TRBV24-1
CATSDPSTDTQYF
TGTGCCACCAGTGACCCCTCCACAGATACGCAGTATTTT
>TRBJ2-5|.|TRBD2|TRBV10-3
CAIRAGVLETQYF
TGTGCCATCAGGGCGGGAGTTTTGGAGACCCAGTACTTC
>TRBJ1-6|few|.|TRBV20-1
CSARDLVPTSPLHF
TGCAGTGCTAGAGATCTGGTACCGACCTCACCCCTCCACTTT
>TRBJ2-5|.|TRBD2|TRBV29-1
CSVASGRSAGRETQYF
TGCAGCGTTGCTAGCGGGAGAAGTGCTGGGCGAGAGACCCAGTACTTC
>TRBJ1-1|.|TRBD1|TRBV6-4
CASSRTGNTEAFF
TGTGCCAGTTCCCGGACAGGAAACACTGAAGCTTTCTTT
>TRBJ1-4|.|.|TRBV7-9
CASSLGGASNEKLFF
TGTGCCAGCAGCTTAGGAGGGGCCTCTAATGAAAAACTGTTTTTT
>TRBJ2-1|many|TRBD1|TRBV12-3/TRBV12-4
CASSLPGQGWNEQFF
TGTGCCAGCAGTCTACCGGGACAGGGGTGGAATGAGCAGTTCTTC
>TRBJ2-5|few|.|TRBV11-3
CASSLRTVGPETQYF
TGTGCCAGCAGCCTAAGGACAGTGGGGCCAGAGACCCAGTACTTC
>TRBJ2-1|few|TRBD2|TRBV29-1
CSVEAAGTSYDEQFF
TGCAGCGTTGAAGCCGCCGGGACTAGTTACGATGAGCAGTTCTTC
>TRBJ1-1|few|.|TRBV6-5
CASSYSSGSTEAFF
TGTGCCAGCAGTTACTCTTCGGGGAGCACTGAAGCTTTCTTT
>TRBJ2-1|few|TRBD1|TRBV24-1
CATRTGGPKDEQFF
TGTGCCACCCGGACAGGGGGGCCTAAGGATGAGCAGTTCTTC
>TRBJ1-5|many|TRBD1|TRBV6-5
CASSQDRHQPQHF
TGTGCCAGCAGCCAGGACAGGCATCAGCCCCAGCATTTT
>TRBJ1-1|few|.|TRBV10-3
CASSSILTEAFF
TGTGCCTCCTCCAGTATTCTGACTGAAGCTTTCTTT
>TRBJ2-1|few|TRBD2|TRBV7-8
CASSPMTLAVGGNEQFF
TGTGCCAGCAGCCCAATGACCCTAGCGGTTGGGGGCAATGAGCAGTTCTTC
>TRBJ1-2|many|.|TRBV29-1
CSVEDNGYTF
TGCAGCGTTGAAGATAATGGCTACACCTTC
>TRBJ1-2|.|.|TRBV10-2
CASSTGYGYTF
TGCGCCAGCTCGACAGGTTATGGCTACACCTTC
>TRBJ1-2|.|TRBD1|TRBV9
CASSGLDRLRGYGYTF
TGTGCCAGCAGCGGCCTGGACAGGCTGCGGGGCTATGGCTACACCTTC
>TRBJ1-4|.|.|TRBV29-1
CSVAQGTNEKLFF
TGCAGCGTTGCCCAGGGGACTAATGAAAAACTGTTTTTT
>TRBJ1-6|many|TRBD1|TRBV5-1
CASSLGQGNSPLHF
TGCGCCAGCAGCTTAGGACAGGGAAACTCACCCCTCCACTTT
>TRBJ2-7|few|.|TRBV4-1
CASSPRKGHKKQYF
TGCGCCAGCAGCCCCCGAAAGGGGCATAAGAAGCAGTACTTC
>TRBJ2-2|few|TRBD1|TRBV20-1
CSARDKGQGATGELFF
TGCAGTGCTAGAGATAAAGGACAGGGGGCCACCGGGGAGCTGTTTTTT
>TRBJ2-7|.|TRBD1|TRBV5-1
CASSWDRASEQYF
TGCGCCAGCAGCTGGGACAGGGCAAGTGAGCAGTACTTC
>TRBJ2-7|.|.|TRBV21-1
CASSKDNEQYF
TGTGCCAGCAGCAAAGATAACGAGCAGTACTTC
>TRBJ2-2|few|.|TRBV7-2
CASRIIAAGELFF
TGTGCCAGCAGGATAATAGCGGCCGGGGAGCTGTTTTTT
>TRBJ1-1|many|.|TRBV27
CASSSPESRAEAFF
TGTGCCAGCAGTTCCCCAGAATCGAGGGCTGAAGCTTTCTTT
>TRBJ2-4|many|.|TRBV6-2/TRBV6-3
CASMSRGRADIQYF
TGTGCCAGCATGTCCCGGGGGCGTGCGGACATTCAGTACTTC
>TRBJ2-1|many|TRBD2|TRBV20-1
CSAPRASGGYNEQFF
TGCAGTGCTCCACGTGCTAGCGGCGGGTACAATGAGCAGTTCTTC
>TRBJ2-3|many|TRBD2|TRBV7-8
CASSPTGGWREADTQYF
TGTGCCAGCAGCCCCACCGGGGGGTGGCGGGAGGCAGATACGCAGTATTTT
>TRBJ2-7|.|.|TRBV3-1
CASSGREWYEQYF
TGTGCCAGCAGCGGCAGGGAGTGGTACGAGCAGTACTTC
>TRBJ2-1|many|TRBD2|TRBV7-3
CASSPAGGYTYNEQFF
TGTGCCAGCAGTCCCGCGGGGGGGTATACCTACAATGAGCAGTTCTTC
>TRBJ2-3|few|TRBD2|TRBV10-3
CAISESRAGGTDTQYF
TGTGCCATCAGTGAGTCAAGAGCGGGAGGGACAGATACGCAGTATTTT
>TRBJ1-5|many|.|TRBV6-2/TRBV6-3
CASNEFSGGQPQHF
TGTGCCAGCAACGAATTCTCGGGGGGTCAGCCCCAGCATTTT
>TRBJ2-7|many|.|TRBV20-1
CSARMLGANSYEQYF
TGCAGTGCTAGAATGTTGGGCGCAAACTCCTACGAGCAGTACTTC
>TRBJ1-2|many|.|TRBV10-1
CASSESIGSSDGYTF
TGCGCCAGCAGTGAGTCGATAGGGTCCTCGGATGGCTACACCTTC
>TRBJ2-7|many|.|TRBV4-1
CASSPTGGSYEQYF
TGCGCCAGCAGCCCGACGGGCGGGTCGTACGAGCAGTACTTC